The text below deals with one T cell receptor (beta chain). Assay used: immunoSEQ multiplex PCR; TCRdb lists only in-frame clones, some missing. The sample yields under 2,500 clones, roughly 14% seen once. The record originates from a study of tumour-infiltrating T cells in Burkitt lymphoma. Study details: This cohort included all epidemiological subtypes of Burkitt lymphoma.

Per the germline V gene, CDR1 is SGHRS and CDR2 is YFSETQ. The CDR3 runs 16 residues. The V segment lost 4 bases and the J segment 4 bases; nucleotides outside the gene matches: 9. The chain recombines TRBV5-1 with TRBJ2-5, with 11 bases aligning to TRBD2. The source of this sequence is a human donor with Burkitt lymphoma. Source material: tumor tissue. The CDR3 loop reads CASSRSSGGQGETQYF. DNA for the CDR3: TGCGCCAGCAGCAGATCTAGCGGGGGGCAGGGAGAGACCCAGTACTTC.